The rows below give T cell receptor beta chains drawn from one sample of a study of T cell responses to AZD1222 COVID-19 vaccine. Data came from immunoSEQ multiplex PCR; TCRdb stores just in-frame clones and leaves some out. The sample carries 85,000 to 100,000 clones, about 86% recorded once. The specimen was peripheral blood, collected on day 0 of AZD1222 vaccination. These receptors originate from an adult in good health. Both conserved end residues are part of each CDR3. A D gene is named only where the DNA matches it firmly. Not all rows give a size; the values are once, few, many and, for expanded clones, a class.

>TRBD1|.|TRBV7-6|TRBJ1-2
CASSSDRTGISHGYTF
TGTGCCAGCAGCTCAGACCGGACAGGGATTTCTCACGGCTACACCTTC
>.|.|TRBV10-3|TRBJ1-5
CAISQGTAGNQPQHF
TGTGCCATCAGCCAGGGCACCGCGGGCAATCAGCCCCAGCATTTT
>.|.|TRBV19|TRBJ1-2
CASSKHPRGDYGYTF
TGTGCCAGTAGTAAACACCCGCGGGGCGATTATGGCTACACCTTC
>.|.|TRBV18|TRBJ1-4
CASSPLLGGEKLFF
TGTGCCAGCTCACCTTTGCTCGGCGGTGAAAAACTGTTTTTT
>TRBD2|.|TRBV2|TRBJ2-3
CASSAPLGSGGTSTDTQYF
TGTGCCAGCAGTGCGCCACTAGGTAGCGGGGGTACTAGCACAGATACGCAGTATTTT
>.|.|TRBV19|TRBJ2-7
CASAPTGSHEQYF
TGTGCCAGTGCTCCAACAGGGTCCCACGAGCAGTACTTC
>.|.|TRBV11-2|TRBJ2-3
CASSLGTWNTDTQYF
TGTGCCAGCAGCTTAGGGACCTGGAACACAGATACGCAGTATTTT
>.|once|TRBV6-5|TRBJ2-6
CASSSYGGANVLTF
TGTGCCAGCAGCAGCTACGGAGGGGCCAACGTCCTGACTTTC
>TRBD1|.|TRBV10-2|TRBJ1-4
CASSEGRGLEKLFF
TGCGCCAGCAGTGAGGGCAGGGGGCTGGAAAAACTGTTTTTT
>TRBD1|.|TRBV18|TRBJ1-6
CASSGQGNSPLHF
TGTGCCAGCTCGGGACAGGGGAATTCACCCCTCCACTTT
>.|.|TRBV5-6|TRBJ2-7
CASSLAGYSYEQYF
TGTGCCAGCAGCTTAGCAGGGTACTCCTACGAGCAGTACTTC
>.|.|TRBV19|TRBJ2-3
CASSISGGTDTQYF
TGTGCCAGTAGTATTTCGGGCGGCACAGATACGCAGTATTTT
>.|once|TRBV7-8|TRBJ2-3
CASSLEGIADYLRSTDTQYF
TGTGCCAGCAGCTTAGAGGGAATAGCGGACTACCTGAGAAGCACAGATACGCAGTATTTT
>.|few|TRBV29-1|TRBJ2-7
CSAVGQTHYEQYF
TGCAGCGCAGTGGGGCAGACCCACTACGAGCAGTACTTC
>.|.|TRBV23-1|TRBJ2-5
CASNRRGEETQYF
TGCGCCAGCAACAGGCGGGGCGAGGAGACCCAGTACTTC
>TRBD1|.|TRBV9|TRBJ1-4
CASSPLGGQGLANEKLFF
TGTGCCAGCAGCCCCCTCGGGGGACAGGGGTTAGCTAATGAAAAACTGTTTTTT
>.|.|TRBV3-1/TRBV3-2|TRBJ2-5
CASSQYSKETQYF
TGTGCCAGCAGCCAGTATAGTAAAGAGACCCAGTACTTC
>.|.|TRBV7-2|TRBJ1-1
CASSPGTFSAEAFF
TGTGCCAGCAGCCCAGGGACATTTTCCGCTGAAGCTTTCTTT
>.|.|TRBV19|TRBJ2-7
CASKVGPGSSYEQYF
TGTGCCAGTAAGGTGGGCCCGGGAAGCTCCTACGAGCAGTACTTC
>.|.|TRBV15|TRBJ1-5
CATSRDTTGTGDSNQPQHF
TGTGCCACCAGCAGAGATACGACCGGGACGGGAGATAGCAATCAGCCCCAGCATTTT
>TRBD1|once|TRBV5-8|TRBJ1-6
CASSLDQGDSPLHF
TGTGCCAGCAGCTTGGATCAGGGGGACTCACCCCTCCACTTT
>.|.|TRBV15|TRBJ2-1
CATSTDRQSYNEQFF
TGTGCCACCAGCACAGACCGACAGAGCTACAATGAGCAGTTCTTC
>.|.|TRBV12-3/TRBV12-4|TRBJ2-7
CASSPSYEQYF
TGTGCCAGCAGCCCCTCCTACGAGCAGTACTTC
>.|.|TRBV2|TRBJ1-2
CASSEPGVNYGYTF
TGTGCCAGCAGTGAGCCAGGGGTTAACTATGGCTACACCTTC
>TRBD1|few|TRBV29-1|TRBJ1-1
CSVGTGNTEAFF
TGCAGCGTGGGGACAGGGAACACTGAAGCTTTCTTT
>TRBD1|.|TRBV3-1/TRBV3-2|TRBJ2-5
CASSPTQGASQETQYF
TGTGCCAGCAGCCCAACTCAGGGGGCCAGTCAAGAGACCCAGTACTTC
>TRBD1|.|TRBV5-4|TRBJ1-1
CASTRTGDVMNTEAFF
TGTGCCAGCACCAGGACAGGGGATGTGATGAACACTGAAGCTTTCTTT
>TRBD2|once|TRBV7-2|TRBJ2-3
CASSLALSSGSTDTQYF
TGTGCCAGCAGCTTAGCCCTATCTAGCGGGAGTACAGATACGCAGTATTTT
>.|.|TRBV14|TRBJ2-3
CASSQVGRTTDTQYF
TGTGCCAGCAGCCAAGTAGGGAGGACCACAGATACGCAGTATTTT
>.|few|TRBV14|TRBJ1-3
CASSQDLQGPLLGNTIYF
TGTGCCAGCAGCCAAGATCTTCAGGGCCCTCTCCTTGGAAACACCATATATTTT
>.|.|TRBV6-5|TRBJ2-7
CASSPLRRRDYEQYF
TGTGCCAGCAGTCCCCTACGAAGGCGGGACTACGAGCAGTACTTC
>TRBD2|.|TRBV23-1|TRBJ2-5
CASSHLTSFQETQYF
TGCGCCAGCAGTCACCTGACTAGCTTTCAAGAGACCCAGTACTTC
>.|.|TRBV30|TRBJ2-2
CAWSFGTGKAGELFF
TGTGCCTGGAGTTTTGGTACAGGGAAGGCCGGGGAGCTGTTTTTT
>.|.|TRBV7-9|TRBJ1-2
CASSAGALGYGYTF
TGTGCCAGCAGCGCGGGGGCGCTTGGCTATGGCTACACCTTC
>.|.|TRBV11-2|TRBJ2-3
CASSLAGLATDTQYF
TGTGCCAGCAGCTTGGCGGGACTGGCCACAGATACGCAGTATTTT
>.|.|TRBV30|TRBJ1-2
CAWSPTTRYGYTF
TGTGCCTGGAGTCCCACAACAAGATATGGCTACACCTTC
>.|few|TRBV9|TRBJ1-4
CASSGQAAEGKLFF
TGTGCCAGCAGCGGACAGGCGGCGGAGGGAAAACTGTTTTTT
>.|.|TRBV18|TRBJ1-1
CASSPGGVQNTEAFF
TGTGCCAGCTCACCCGGGGGGGTTCAGAACACTGAAGCTTTCTTT
>.|.|TRBV11-3|TRBJ2-2
CASSQGVANTGELFF
TGTGCCAGCAGCCAAGGGGTGGCGAACACCGGGGAGCTGTTTTTT
>.|.|TRBV30|TRBJ1-1
CARGGNTEAFF
TGTGCTAGAGGAGGGAACACTGAAGCTTTCTTT
>TRBD2|.|TRBV2|TRBJ2-2
CASSVTRGGLVTGELFF
TGTGCCAGCAGTGTTACCCGGGGGGGCCTTGTCACCGGGGAGCTGTTTTTT
>.|few|TRBV29-1|TRBJ2-2
CSIGRTANTGELFF
TGCAGCATCGGGCGGACCGCGAACACCGGGGAGCTGTTTTTT
>.|few|TRBV5-1|TRBJ1-4
CASSSGGRATTNEKLFF
TGCGCCAGCAGTTCGGGAGGTCGCGCAACAACTAATGAAAAACTGTTTTTT
>.|.|TRBV3-1/TRBV3-2|TRBJ1-5
CASSQHAPQGRGNQPQHF
TGTGCCAGCAGCCAGCACGCACCTCAGGGGAGGGGAAATCAGCCCCAGCATTTT
>.|.|TRBV7-2|TRBJ2-3
CASSLAVTDTQYF
TGTGCCAGCAGCTTAGCGGTCACAGATACGCAGTATTTT
>.|.|TRBV6-2/TRBV6-3|TRBJ1-3
CASSSLRGYGNTIYF
TGTGCCAGCAGTTCTCTCCGGGGATACGGAAACACCATATATTTT
>.|.|TRBV5-1|TRBJ1-2
CASSLDPTYGYTF
TGCGCCAGCAGCTTGGATCCCACGTATGGCTACACCTTC
>.|.|TRBV10-3|TRBJ1-6
CAISESGQHSPLHF
TGTGCCATCAGTGAGTCTGGACAACATTCACCCCTCCACTTT
>TRBD2|.|TRBV7-2|TRBJ2-3
CASSLGLAGGTDTQYF
TGTGCCAGCAGCCTGGGACTAGCGGGTGGCACAGATACGCAGTATTTT
>.|.|TRBV9|TRBJ2-7
CASSVAWGEGYEQYF
TGTGCCAGCAGCGTAGCGTGGGGGGAAGGCTACGAGCAGTACTTC
>.|.|TRBV5-1|TRBJ1-4
CASSLGTGNEKLFF
TGCGCCAGCAGCTTAGGCACCGGTAATGAAAAACTGTTTTTT
>.|.|TRBV6-2/TRBV6-3|TRBJ2-3
CASSYSTFADTQYF
TGTGCCAGCAGTTACTCGACCTTCGCAGATACGCAGTATTTT
>.|.|TRBV6-5|TRBJ2-1
CASSSGQYNEQFF
TGTGCCAGCAGTTCTGGACAGTACAATGAGCAGTTCTTC
>.|few|TRBV5-1|TRBJ1-2
CASSPLPGNYGYTF
TGCGCCAGCAGTCCCCTGCCGGGGAACTATGGCTACACCTTC
>.|.|TRBV7-9|TRBJ1-1
CASSLPQGTANTEAFF
TGTGCCAGCAGCCTACCCCAAGGGACGGCGAACACTGAAGCTTTCTTT